The text below deals with one T cell receptor beta chain. Its antigen remains unknown. The sample comes from a study of a mutant IDH1 vaccine in newly diagnosed glioma. Across the study: Vaccination started 4-6 weeks after radiotherapy alone, or with temozolomide cycles.

The time point: week 47, end of study. Every vaccine dose comprised 300 ug of mutant IDH1 20-mer peptide plus topical imiquimod. Germline lookup yields CDR1 ENHRY and CDR2 SYGVKD. Unmatched junction bases numbered 6, after V lost 10 bases and J lost 5 bases. The CDR3 sequence is 13 residues long. Generated by immunoSEQ multiplex PCR, the TCRdb table keeps only in-frame clones and is missing some. The sample contains tens of thousands of clones, almost 65% of which appear only once. The sequences come from peripheral blood mononuclear cells (PBMCs), collected from a glioma patient whose treatment included an IDH1 peptide vaccine. The genes are TRBV10-3 and TRBJ1-4, with 8 bases fitting TRBD1. The sequence was collected from a man between 35 and 55 years old with glioma. Some clones in this sample may be carry-over from other donors' samples. As DNA, the CDR3 is TGTGCCAGCGGGACAGGTGACAATGAAAAACTGTTTTTT. Translating it yields CASGTGDNEKLFF.